Presented here are 20 T cell receptor beta chains from one specimen sequenced in a study of blood T cell repertoires in COVID-19. Using immunoSEQ multiplex PCR, the repertoire was profiled, and TCRdb retains in-frame clones only, with some absent. The sample holds 130,000 to 150,000 clones, about 86% seen once. The sequencing input was peripheral blood. Receptors were obtained from a woman aged 40 to 50 with acute or convalescent COVID-19.

This chain uses TRBV5-8 with TRBJ1-5, with D possibly being TRBD1 (5 bases). The CDR3 is 16 amino acids. Germline V gene data show CDR1 as SGHTS and CDR2 as YDEGEE. The V gene lost 7 bases and the J gene lost 2 bases, with 19 bases spanning the gap. The CDR3 sequence: CASSEHGGMGNQPQHF. The CDR3 coding sequence is TGTGCCAGCTCTGAGCACGGGGGTATGGGCAATCAGCCCCAGCATTTT.

The chain uses TRBV7-8 and TRBJ2-5; no definite D call. The ends were cut back, 5 bases at V and 7 bases at J, with 17 bases in the middle. The germline CDR1 and CDR2 sequences are SGHVS and FQNEAQ. The CDR3 contains 14 residues. This CDR3 is CASSPRGGTTTQYF. The DNA of the CDR3 is TGTGCCAGCAGCCCCCGTGGCGGTACCACGACCCAGTACTTC. Complete variable domain (other parts from reference TRBV7-8 and TRBJ2-5): GAGVSQSPRYKVAKRGQDVALRCDPISGHVSLFWYQQALGQGPEFLTYFQNEAQLDKSGLPSDRFFAERPEGSVSTLKIQRTQQEDSAVYLCASSPRGGTTTQYFGPGTRLLVL.

This chain connects TRBV24-1 to TRBJ1-5; D uncertain. V was cut by 1 base and J by 1 base, with 7 bases left in between. Per the germline V gene, CDR1 is KGHDR and CDR2 is SFDVKD. The CDR3 is made up of 15 amino acids. The CDR3 DNA reads TGTGCCACCAGTGATTTTGAGTCCAGCAATCAGCCCCAGCATTTT. Translating gives CATSDFESSNQPQHF.

J is TRBJ2-1 and V is TRBV4-3, with 10 positions matching TRBD2. The ends lost 4 bases at V and 0 bases at J; junction bases unmatched: 6. This CDR3 is 17 amino acids long. The germline CDR1 and CDR2 sequences are LGHNA and YSLEER. This chain's CDR3 is CASSRDSGRFSYNEQFF. The CDR3 DNA reads as TGCGCCAGCAGCCGTGATAGCGGGAGGTTCTCCTACAATGAGCAGTTCTTC.

The gene calls are TRBV6-5 and TRBJ1-3; 10 positions match TRBD1. The CDR3 spans 15 residues. Looked up from germline, CDR1 is MNHEY and CDR2 is SVGAGI. After removal of 2 bases from V and 2 bases from J, the junction contained 0 bases not matched to a gene. The CDR3 coding sequence is TGTGCCAGCAGTTACGGGACAGGGGCTGGAAACACCATATATTTT. The encoded protein is CASSYGTGAGNTIYF.

V is TRBV27 and J is TRBJ2-1; D possibly corresponds to TRBD2 (7 bases). V shed 6 bases and J shed 5 bases, with 17 bases lying between them. This CDR3 has 15 amino acids. From germline, CDR1 is MNHEY and CDR2 SMNVEV (reference sequence). CDR3 region: CASRLTGGQHNEQFF. CDR3 DNA sequence: TGTGCCAGCAGACTCACGGGAGGACAGCACAATGAGCAGTTCTTC.

The chain links TRBV5-1 to TRBJ2-7; 9 positions agree with TRBD2. J was trimmed by 4 bases and V by 5 bases; bases with no gene match: 4. The CDR3 totals 13 residues. CDR1 is SGHRS, CDR2 YFSETQ, per germline. CDR3 residues: CASRRLAGYEQYF. CDR3 bases: TGCGCCAGCAGGAGGCTAGCGGGATACGAGCAGTACTTC.

This clone was observed a handful of times. The chain uses TRBV2 and TRBJ2-1; 9 nucleotides align to TRBD1. Germline trimming cut 5 bases from V and 7 bases from J; bases unmatched to any gene: 6. This CDR3 is built from 14 residues. CDR1 and CDR2 from the germline V gene are SNHLY and FYNNEI. CDR3 sequence (DNA): TGTGCCAGCAGTCGGACAGGGGCAAGAAATGAGCAGTTCTTC. This gives the protein CASSRTGARNEQFF.

This clone was observed a single time. The V call is TRBV6-6, the J call TRBJ2-7, with 8 bases lining up with TRBD1. CDR1 and CDR2 (germline): MNHNY, SVGAGI (reference sequence). The junction had 10 bases not matched to a gene; V was cut back by 6 bases and J by 6 bases. This CDR3 spans 14 amino acids. CDR3 sequence reads: CASSKGQGGGEQYF. DNA of the CDR3: TGTGCCAGCAGCAAAGGACAGGGTGGTGGCGAGCAGTACTTC.

This clone has a handful of counts. The rearrangement uses TRBV2 and TRBJ1-5; 7 bases agree with TRBD1. Germline V gene data show CDR1 as SNHLY and CDR2 as FYNNEI. V trimming: 6 bases; J trimming: 0 bases; junction bases outside the gene matches: 5. This CDR3 is 15 amino acids long. The CDR3 loop reads CASSRDSNSNQPQHF. In nucleotides, the CDR3 is TGTGCCAGCAGCAGGGACAGTAATAGCAATCAGCCCCAGCATTTT.

The rearrangement links TRBV2 to TRBJ2-3; a possible D gene is TRBD1 (5 bases). CDR1 and CDR2 (germline): SNHLY, FYNNEI. This CDR3 is built from 15 residues. V was shortened by 2 bases and J by 4 bases, with 13 bases between the two germline ends. The CDR3 loop reads CASSEQGSGADTQYF. In DNA, the CDR3 is TGTGCCAGCAGTGAACAGGGTTCGGGTGCAGATACGCAGTATTTT. Using reference TRBV2 and TRBJ2-3 for the parts outside the CDR3, the full variable domain is EPEVTQTPSHQVTQMGQEVILRCVPISNHLYFYWYRQILGQKVEFLVSFYNNEISEKSEIFDDQFSVERPDGSNFTLKIRSTKLEDSAMYFCASSEQGSGADTQYFGPGTRLTVL.

This chain connects TRBV7-9 to TRBJ2-2; D is undetermined. Trimming took 1 base from V and 4 from J, leaving 7 bases between them. Per the germline V gene, CDR1 is SEHNR and CDR2 is FQNEAQ (reference sequence). The CDR3 contains 14 residues. Written as DNA, the CDR3 is TGTGCCAGCAGCTTAGACGCGAGCACCGGGGAGCTGTTTTTT. Amino acids: CASSLDASTGELFF.

The chain recombines TRBV11-2 with TRBJ2-1; D not resolved. The V gene's germline CDR1 is SGHAT and CDR2 FQNNGV. The CDR3 loop spans 15 amino acids. The V gene lost 4 bases and the J gene lost 0 bases, with 10 bases spanning the gap. CDR3 sequence (DNA): TGTGCCAGCAGCTACGTTCAGTTCTCCTACAATGAGCAGTTCTTC. It specifies CASSYVQFSYNEQFF.

This clone has more than one count but fewer than ten. V gene TRBV4-1 combines with J gene TRBJ1-3; 7 bases map to TRBD1. V shed 0 bases, J shed 3 bases, and the junction held 8 bases outside the gene matches. CDR1 and CDR2 from the germline V gene are MGHRA and YSYEKL. The CDR3 consists of 17 residues. Here the CDR3 DNA reads TGCGCCAGCAGCCAAGAACCGGGACAGCTATATGGAAACACCATATATTTT. It codes for CASSQEPGQLYGNTIYF.

This rearrangement joins TRBV4-3 to TRBJ1-3, with 8 bases that match TRBD1. The CDR3 runs 15 residues. Germline values: CDR1 LGHNA, CDR2 YSLEER. Losses at the gene ends were 2 bases for V and 2 bases for J; bases not matched to a gene: 2. In DNA form, the CDR3 reads TGCGCCAGCAGCCAACTGGACAGGGCTGGAAACACCATATATTTT. Amino acid sequence: CASSQLDRAGNTIYF.

This clone has just one count. CDR3: CASSSQGTGGRNSPLHF. The CDR3, as DNA: TGTGCCAGCAGCTCCCAGGGGACAGGGGGCAGGAATTCACCCCTCCACTTT. J is TRBJ1-6 and V is TRBV7-6; 12 bases are shared with TRBD1. The CDR3 extends over 17 amino acids. Germline CDR1 and CDR2: SGHVS and FNYEAQ. The V and J ends lost 4 bases and 7 bases, in that order; junction bases with no gene match: 8.

V is TRBV6-5 and J is TRBJ1-1; D uncertain. Between the trimmed V and J ends, which lost 8 bases and 3 bases, there was a span of 7 bases. This CDR3 is 11 amino acids long. CDR1 and CDR2 (germline): MNHEY, SVGAGI. In nucleotides, the CDR3 is TGTGCCAGCCTCAGTTACACTGAAGCTTTCTTT. It codes for CASLSYTEAFF.

J is TRBJ2-2 and V is TRBV30; D ambiguous. The CDR3 is made up of 15 amino acids. V was trimmed by 7 bases and J by 0 bases, leaving 15 bases between them. Germline V CDR1 and CDR2: GTSNPN, SVGIG (reference sequence). CDR3 residues: CAFFPVESNTGELFF. The CDR3 bases are TGTGCCTTTTTCCCAGTTGAATCGAACACCGGGGAGCTGTTTTTT.

This chain connects TRBV6-5 to TRBJ1-2; possibly TRBD1 for D (6 bases). Trimming shortened V by 2 bases and J by 4 bases, and 14 bases separated the two germline ends. This CDR3 comprises 15 residues. Per germline, CDR1 MNHEY and CDR2 SVGAGI. CDR3 sequence (DNA): TGTGCCAGCAGTTACGGACAGCCACCGAGCTATGGCTACACCTTC. Its translation is CASSYGQPPSYGYTF.

The chain is built from TRBV4-1 and TRBJ1-4; D unclear. Trimming shortened V by 0 bases and J by 3 bases, and 5 bases separated the two germline ends. The CDR3 length is 14 residues. Germline V CDR1 and CDR2: MGHRA, YSYEKL. The CDR3 region is CASSQDRSNEKLFF. In nucleotides, the CDR3 is TGCGCCAGCAGCCAAGATCGGTCTAATGAAAAACTGTTTTTT.